This entry describes one T cell receptor (beta chain). Its antigen remains unknown. The CDR3 is 15 residues long. The V gene's germline CDR1 is MNHEY and CDR2 SVGAGI. V lost 2 bases to trimming and J lost 4 bases, with 13 bases between them. This record belongs to a study of T cell responses to AZD1222 COVID-19 vaccine. Study at large: Analysis merged second doses at about 4 or about 12 weeks. General observations from the study: CD4 TCRs linked to vaccination spanned spike, dominating at 160-218 and 743-854. Breadth and depth of Spike-specific TCRs rose after two AZD1222 doses. Baseline seropositivity characterized only a handful of AZD1222 recipients.

TCRdb keeps only in-frame clones here, not all; method: immunoSEQ multiplex PCR. The sample yields about 92,000 clones, 91% seen once. This sequence joins TRBV6-5 and TRBJ2-3; unclear D gene. The origin of this receptor is an adult in good health. This specimen consisted of peripheral blood, obtained on day 0 of AZD1222 vaccination. The CDR3 DNA is TGTGCCAGCAGTTACGACCGGCTCGCTCCAGATACGCAGTATTTT. Translating gives CASSYDRLAPDTQYF.